These 19 T cell receptor beta chains were sequenced from one sample in a study of identical twins (TCRdb year 2016). Library prep was done by 5' RACE. This sample was sequenced with an Illumina HiSeq 2000. TCRdb redid the processing of the public reads, applying fastp at Q25 and MiXCR, and retained in-frame beta chains. Every distinct CDR3 protein forms one entry, paired with its most common genes and DNA. In all, the sample holds hundreds of thousands of distinct CDR3 sequences, and roughly 9% of those were seen once. The top ten clones comprise about 7.1% of the sample. The data also belong to a second study, concerning yellow fever vaccine responses in identical twins.

The sequenced material came from CD8+ T cells sorted from blood. The receptors were sampled from a woman aged 18-29 years in good health.

This clonotype was observed a handful of times. This chain uses TRBV6-2 or TRBV6-3 with TRBJ1-5, with 11 nucleotides matching TRBD1. The CDR3 runs to 15 residues. Germline loops: CDR1 MNHEY, CDR2 SVGEGT. V shed 6 bases, J shed 5 bases, and the junction held 6 bases outside the gene matches. The CDR3 reads CASRWTGGLDQPQHF. CDR3 in DNA: TGTGCCAGCAGGTGGACAGGGGGCCTCGATCAGCCCCAGCATTTT.

The table lists this clonotype with many counts. The V gene is TRBV7-2, the J gene TRBJ2-3; 13 nucleotides match TRBD2. Germline CDR1 reads SGHTA; CDR2 reads FQGNSA. This CDR3 region has 16 residues. J lost 6 bases, V lost 5 bases, and 8 bases had no gene match. The CDR3 region is CASSPGLAGERDTQYF. CDR3 sequence (DNA): TGTGCCAGCAGCCCAGGACTAGCGGGAGAAAGGGATACGCAGTATTTT.

There are many counts of this clonotype. This rearrangement joins TRBV6-4 to TRBJ2-6; weak D call: TRBD1 (6 bases). The CDR3 is 16 residues long. CDR1 is MRHNA, CDR2 SNTAGT, per germline. The ends were cut back, 2 bases at V and 2 bases at J, with 10 bases in the middle. CDR3 sequence: CASSDSAGAGANVLTF. The CDR3, as DNA: TGTGCCAGCAGTGACAGTGCAGGGGCTGGGGCCAACGTCCTGACTTTC.

J is TRBJ2-5 and V is TRBV4-1; 11 positions agree with TRBD1. This CDR3 spans 16 amino acids. Germline CDR1 is MGHRA and CDR2 is YSYEKL. V shed 3 bases and J 3 bases; nucleotides not matched to a gene: 6. The CDR3 here is CASSQGQGGSEETQYF. DNA for the CDR3: TGCGCCAGCAGCCAGGGACAGGGGGGGTCTGAAGAGACCCAGTACTTC.

The sample holds a few counts of this clonotype. The gene calls are TRBV6-6 and TRBJ1-1, with 7 bases identical to TRBD1. CDR1 is MNHNY and CDR2 is SVGAGI in the germline V gene (reference sequence). V was pared by 6 bases and J by 7 bases, with 5 bases of the junction left unmatched. This CDR3 has 12 residues. CDR3 in amino acids: CASSFPGGEAFF. In DNA form, the CDR3 reads TGTGCCAGCAGCTTTCCAGGGGGTGAAGCTTTCTTT.

This clonotype was seen more than once but under ten times. The genes are TRBV11-3 and TRBJ2-2; D is unclear. Per germline, CDR1 SGHNT and CDR2 YENEEA. The length of the CDR3 is 14 residues. Trimming cost V 2 bases and J 5 bases, with 9 bases left between them. The CDR3 is CASSLRPVTGELFF. In DNA form, the CDR3 reads TGTGCCAGCAGCTTACGACCCGTAACCGGGGAGCTGTTTTTT.

This clonotype was seen more than once but under ten times. The rearrangement uses TRBV29-1 and TRBJ2-7; D is unresolved. From germline, CDR1 is SQVTM and CDR2 ANQGSEA. V was pared by 6 bases and J by 3 bases, with 9 bases between. The CDR3 contains 11 residues. CDR3 DNA: TGCAGCGTGGTGACCGACTACGAGCAGTACTTC. Translation gives CSVVTDYEQYF.

A few counts support this clonotype. The rearrangement uses TRBV28 and TRBJ1-5; D possibly corresponds to TRBD1 (6 bases). The CDR3 consists of 13 residues. The V gene's germline CDR1 is MDHEN and CDR2 SYDVKM. V was cut by 8 bases and J by 8 bases, with 16 bases left in between. The CDR3 here is CASGSRGLKPQHF. The CDR3 DNA reads as TGTGCCAGCGGAAGCAGGGGTTTGAAGCCCCAGCATTTT.

This clonotype has a count of ten or more. The rearrangement joins TRBV7-8 to TRBJ1-1; a possible D gene is TRBD1 (5 bases). From germline, CDR1 is SGHVS and CDR2 FQNEAQ. V lost 2 bases to trimming and J lost 5 bases, with 21 bases between them. The CDR3 totals 17 residues. The CDR3 coding sequence is TGTGCCAGCAGCTTAATCATCCCGGGCGTCAGGGAGACTGAAGCTTTCTTT. It specifies CASSLIIPGVRETEAFF.

The genes are TRBV5-6 and TRBJ2-5; D is ambiguous. V was pared by 1 base and J by 1 base, with 5 bases between. The CDR3 runs to 13 residues. CDR1 SGHDT and CDR2 YYEEEE come from the germline V gene. The CDR3 protein is CASSLLRQETQYF. In DNA form, the CDR3 reads TGTGCCAGCAGCTTGCTACGCCAAGAGACCCAGTACTTC.

This chain connects TRBV4-3 to TRBJ2-1; TRBD2 agrees at 12 bases. Germline trimming cut 1 base from V and 8 bases from J; bases unmatched to any gene: 3. Germline assignment: CDR1 LGHNA and CDR2 YSLEER. The CDR3 sequence is 15 residues long. CDR3: CASSQGTSGADEQFF. The CDR3 bases are TGCGCCAGCAGCCAAGGGACTAGCGGGGCGGATGAGCAGTTCTTC.

This clonotype was seen at least ten times. The genes are TRBV4-2 and TRBJ2-3; D is tentatively TRBD1 or TRBD2 (5 bases each). V lost 1 base and J 4 bases, leaving 6 bases between the germline ends. Germline CDR1 LGHNA, CDR2 YNFKEQ. CDR3 length: 13 amino acids. This CDR3 reads CASSQVGADTQYF. Written as DNA, the CDR3 is TGTGCCAGCAGCCAAGTGGGGGCAGATACGCAGTATTTT.

This chain connects TRBV27 to TRBJ2-7, with a possible D match to TRBD1 (6 bases). CDR3 size: 13 residues. Deletions cut 6 bases from V and 2 bases from J, with 11 bases between. Germline V lookup: CDR1 MNHEY, CDR2 SMNVEV (reference sequence). The CDR3 nucleotides read TGTGCCAGCAGACCTGGACAGCCCTACGAGCAGTACTTC. It codes for CASRPGQPYEQYF.

This clonotype was picked up many times. This chain uses TRBV7-9 with TRBJ2-1, with 9 positions matching TRBD1. V trimming: 5 bases; J trimming: 5 bases; junction bases outside the gene matches: 7. CDR1 is SEHNR and CDR2 is FQNEAQ in the germline V gene (reference sequence). The CDR3 extends over 15 amino acids. The CDR3 DNA sequence: TGTGCCAGCAGCCAGGGACAGGGATTCAACAATGAGCAGTTCTTC. Translated: CASSQGQGFNNEQFF.

CDR3: CAWSVTSGGNEQFF. In DNA, the CDR3 is TGTGCCTGGAGTGTGACTAGCGGGGGAAATGAGCAGTTCTTC. V usage is TRBV30 and J usage is TRBJ2-1, with 12 bases matching TRBD2. The CDR3 contains 14 residues. From germline, CDR1 is GTSNPN and CDR2 SVGIG (reference sequence). V dropped 0 bases and J dropped 7; count of bases not matched to a gene: 1. Using reference TRBV30 and TRBJ2-1 for the parts outside the CDR3, the full variable domain is SQTIHQWPATLVQPVGSPLSLECTVEGTSNPNLYWYRQAAGRGLQLLFYSVGIGQISSEVPQNLSASRPQDRQFILSSKKLLLSDSGFYLCAWSVTSGGNEQFFGPGTRLTVL.

This clonotype has just a few counts. V usage is TRBV27 and J usage is TRBJ2-1; D is uncertain. The germline V gene encodes CDR1 MNHEY and CDR2 SMNVEV (reference sequence). The ends were cut back, 3 bases at V and 3 bases at J, with 6 bases in the middle. There are 13 residues in the CDR3. Here the CDR3 DNA reads TGTGCCAGCAGTTTTACATTCTACAATGAGCAGTTCTTC. The encoded protein is CASSFTFYNEQFF.

The genes are TRBV6-2 or TRBV6-3 and TRBJ2-7; TRBD2 aligns across 7 bases. V lost 0 bases, J lost 4 bases, and 9 bases stayed unmatched. Germline V lookup: CDR1 MNHEY, CDR2 SVGEGT. This CDR3 comprises 16 residues. This CDR3 reads CASSYSRGSGVYEQYF. The CDR3 coding sequence is TGTGCCAGCAGTTACTCCCGCGGGAGTGGTGTATACGAGCAGTACTTC.

This chain connects TRBV7-6 to TRBJ2-7; 7 bases match TRBD2. The germline V gene has CDR1 SGHVS and CDR2 FNYEAQ. This CDR3 is built from 15 residues. Trimming cost V 1 base and J 3 bases; bases outside gene matches: 6. The CDR3 loop is CASSLGAGEHYEQYF. CDR3 nucleotide sequence: TGTGCCAGCAGCTTAGGTGCGGGGGAGCACTACGAGCAGTACTTC.

This clonotype appeared many times. The chain combines TRBV7-8 with TRBJ2-5; no firm D call. The CDR3 is 14 amino acids. Trimming shortened V by 5 bases and J by 2 bases, and 12 bases separated the two germline ends. Germline CDR1 SGHVS, CDR2 FQNEAQ. For the CDR3, the DNA is TGTGCCAGCAGCACACAGCAGCCTCAAGAGACCCAGTACTTC. It codes for CASSTQQPQETQYF.